The 9 T cell receptor beta chains given below trace back to one sample, sequenced in a study of shared clonotypes between healthy human individuals. The method was immunoSEQ multiplex PCR; TCRdb's version includes in-frame clones alone and lacks a portion of them. Of under 600,000 clones listed, around 95% are singletons. Sequenced material: naive CD4+ T cells sorted from blood. As for subset: CD45RA+ positively selected. The receptors stem from a woman aged 25 to 39 in good health.

The chain employs TRBV5-1 and TRBJ2-2, with D perhaps TRBD1 or TRBD2 (5 bases each). Between the trimmed V and J ends, which lost 6 bases and 6 bases, there was a span of 18 bases. The CDR3 has 15 residues. Looked up from germline, CDR1 is SGHRS and CDR2 is YFSETQ. CDR3 residues: CASTYPTGGAGELFF. The CDR3 DNA sequence: TGCGCCAGCACCTACCCAACTGGGGGAGCCGGGGAGCTGTTTTTT.

The gene calls are TRBV6-1 and TRBJ2-3, with D perhaps being TRBD1 or TRBD2 (5 bases each). The germline CDR1 and CDR2 sequences are MNHNS and SASEGT. CDR3 size: 14 residues. Trimming took 5 bases from V and 3 from J, leaving 12 bases between them. CDR3 amino acids: CASSTYEGTDTQYF. CDR3 in DNA: TGTGCCAGCAGTACCTATGAGGGGACAGATACGCAGTATTTT.

The chain joins TRBV5-5 to TRBJ2-7, with D possibly being TRBD2 (6 bases). Trimming removed 4 bases at V and 0 bases at J, with 20 bases between. In germline, CDR1 is SGHKS, CDR2 YYEKEE (reference sequence). The CDR3 is 17 amino acids. The CDR3 reads CASSPTLLAAFSYEQYF. The CDR3 DNA follows: TGTGCCAGCAGCCCGACTCTCTTAGCGGCCTTCTCCTACGAGCAGTACTTC.

This clone has a single count. The genes are TRBV2 and TRBJ2-2, with D uncertain. Trimming shortened V by 6 bases and J by 6 bases, and 14 bases separated the two germline ends. Germline lookup yields CDR1 SNHLY and CDR2 FYNNEI. The CDR3 is made up of 14 amino acids. The CDR3 DNA follows: TGTGCCAGCAGCTTGCTATCGGTTGCCGGGGAGCTGTTTTTT. Translating gives CASSLLSVAGELFF.

The chain couples TRBV5-1 to TRBJ2-2; 9 bases line up with TRBD1. The germline CDR1 and CDR2 sequences are SGHRS and YFSETQ. The ends lost 3 bases at V and 8 bases at J; junction bases unmatched: 11. The CDR3 consists of 16 residues. CDR3 protein: CASSSASGTGMGELFF. CDR3 nucleotides: TGCGCCAGCAGCTCCGCCTCCGGGACAGGGATGGGGGAGCTGTTTTTT.

V usage is TRBV5-1 and J usage is TRBJ2-5; TRBD2 matches 10 bases. V lost 9 bases and J lost 5; bases outside the gene matches: 10. CDR1 is SGHRS, CDR2 YFSETQ, per germline. This CDR3 has 14 residues. DNA of the CDR3: TGCGCCACTGCTAGCGGGGGAGAAGGGGAGACCCAGTACTTC. Translated, it gives CATASGGEGETQYF.

V usage is TRBV6-6 and J usage is TRBJ1-4, with TRBD1 matching over 10 bases. Losses at the gene ends were 6 bases for V and 4 bases for J; bases not matched to a gene: 5. CDR1 is MNHNY, CDR2 SVGAGI, per germline (reference sequence). The CDR3 spans 15 residues. The CDR3 region is CASRNGQGGNEKLFF. The CDR3 nucleotides read TGTGCCAGCAGGAACGGACAGGGGGGTAATGAAAAACTGTTTTTT.

This chain connects TRBV11-3 to TRBJ2-1, with D tentatively TRBD1 (6 bases). Germline-derived CDR1 and CDR2 are SGHNT and YENEEA. Trimming took off 6 bases at V and 9 bases at J, with 21 bases between the two ends. The CDR3 extends over 15 amino acids. The CDR3 reads CASSNLGGVGGEQFF. The CDR3 nucleotides read TGTGCCAGCAGTAATCTAGGCGGCGTAGGGGGTGAGCAGTTCTTC.

This clone was seen only once. This sequence joins TRBV7-8 and TRBJ2-5; 8 bases align to TRBD2. In germline, CDR1 is SGHVS, CDR2 FQNEAQ. This CDR3 region has 14 residues. The junction had 4 bases not matched to a gene; V was cut back by 3 bases and J by 4 bases. In DNA form, the CDR3 reads TGTGCCAGCAGCTTCGGACTAGCAGGAGAGACCCAGTACTTC. Residues: CASSFGLAGETQYF.